This record concerns one T cell receptor beta chain sequence. This entry is derived from a study of blood T cell repertoires in COVID-19. This table comes from immunoSEQ multiplex PCR, and its TCRdb copy is limited to in-frame clones, with some not included. The sample shows more than 120,000 clones, about four fifths of them seen only once. The CDR3 runs 15 residues. CDR1 and CDR2 from the germline V gene are SQVTM and ANQGSEA. V was clipped by 7 bases and J by 4 bases, with 21 bases between them. The chain joins TRBV29-1 to TRBJ2-3, with a weak D call TRBD1 (6 bases). The specimen sequenced was peripheral blood. This clonotype was sampled from a human donor in a cohort sampled during active COVID-19. The CDR3 nucleotides read TGCAGCGGTTTGACAGGCCCCGAAGGGGCAGATACGCAGTATTTT. Residues: CSGLTGPEGADTQYF.